This T cell receptor (beta chain) comes out of a study of T cell repertoires in cytomegalovirus infection. Study overall: Epitope selection comprised recently identified HLA-C-restricted CMV epitopes and well-studied HLA-B-restricted CMV epitopes. Matching HLA type, along with CMV infection, was indicated by public TCR beta signatures.

TCRdb reprocessed the reads via MiXCR and lists one record per CDR3 protein. The table records around 900,000 distinct CDR3 sequences, 31% of them present only once. A note on this clonotype: The antigen is unknown.

Study-level points and caveats: CMV-specific TCR beta clonotypes restricted by HLA-C were the ones dominating the ex vivo response. The cumulative frequency of public TCR beta families distinguished individuals who carried CMV together with the relevant HLA.

Deletions cut 4 bases from V and 5 bases from J, with 17 bases between. Germline CDR1 reads LGHNA; CDR2 reads YSLEER. This CDR3 spans 15 amino acids. This rearrangement joins TRBV4-3 to TRBJ1-2, with D perhaps matching TRBD1 (5 bases). The origin of this receptor is a human donor in good health (CMV status not recorded). Some clones in this sample may be carry-over from other donors' samples. The sample was cultured CD8+ T cells from PBMCs, taken from culture after CMV antigen stimulation. CDR3 loop: CASSPKDSGPYGYTF. The CDR3 DNA is TGCGCCAGCAGCCCTAAGGATTCGGGGCCTTATGGCTACACCTTC.